These T cell receptor beta chains were read from a single sample in a study of regulatory T cells in long-lasting Graves disease. TCRdb re-analysed the multiplex PCR reads in MiXCR, keeping a single row per CDR3 protein. Among fewer than 650,000 distinct CDR3 sequences listed, 16% were seen once. Another study also made use of these data, one on T cells in Graves' hyperthyroidism and ophthalmopathy.

Sequences were derived from peripheral blood mononuclear cells (PBMCs), sampled at new diagnosis, from a patient treated with antithyroid drugs. The receptors derive from a woman aged 30 to 39 with Graves disease. CDR3s include the opening cysteine and the closing phenylalanine or tryptophan. D genes are given only for firm matches. The size of a clone is reported for some rows only, either as once, few or many, or as a class for expanded clones.

v_call,clone_size,j_call,d_call,cdr3_nt,cdr3_aa
TRBV11-2,many,TRBJ2-7,.,TGTGCCAGCAGCTTAGATCGGGTCGCCGGCTACGAGCAGTACTTC,CASSLDRVAGYEQYF
TRBV5-1,few,TRBJ2-1,TRBD2,TGCGCCAGCAGCCTGGTAGCGGGAGAAACCTACAATGAGCAGTTCTTC,CASSLVAGETYNEQFF
TRBV28,many,TRBJ2-1,.,TGTGCCAGCAGTGGACACCCTCTCTACAATGAGCAGTTCTTC,CASSGHPLYNEQFF
TRBV5-1,.,TRBJ2-1,TRBD2,TGCGCCAGCAGCGAGGCGACTAGCGGGAGGGCCGTTGAGCAGTTCTTC,CASSEATSGRAVEQFF
TRBV18,few,TRBJ2-7,TRBD2,TGTGCCAGCTCACCCCCTGAGGGACTAGCGGGCGGCTGGGTCCACGAGCAGTACTTC,CASSPPEGLAGGWVHEQYF
TRBV19,many,TRBJ1-1,.,TGTGCCAGTAGTCCTCCGTTGGGACCCAAGTTTGGTGAAGCTTTCTTT,CASSPPLGPKFGEAFF
TRBV19,few,TRBJ2-1,TRBD2,TGTGCCAGTAGCCGGGGACGTCTTTCAGCGGGGAATGAGCAGTTCTTC,CASSRGRLSAGNEQFF
TRBV29-1,many,TRBJ2-5,.,TGCAGCGTTGAGGCCCAGGGTCGGCAAGAGACCCAGTACTTC,CSVEAQGRQETQYF
TRBV15,few,TRBJ2-1,.,TGTGCCACCAGCACCCTGGCCGAGACTACACACAATGAGCAGTTCTTC,CATSTLAETTHNEQFF
TRBV5-1,many,TRBJ2-3,.,TGCGCCAGCAGGCCGGGATCTAGCACAGATACGCAGTATTTT,CASRPGSSTDTQYF
TRBV3-1,many,TRBJ1-1,.,TGTGCCAGCAGCCAAGCCGGCCGGAATGAAGCTTTCTTT,CASSQAGRNEAFF
TRBV20-1,.,TRBJ2-6,.,TGCAGTGGGGGGGAACCTGGGGCCAACGTCCTGACTTTC,CSGGEPGANVLTF
TRBV28,.,TRBJ2-6,TRBD1,TGTGCCAGCAGTCCCGTGGCAGGGGGCGAGACTGGGGCCAACGTCCTGACTTTC,CASSPVAGGETGANVLTF
TRBV15,.,TRBJ2-1,TRBD2,TGTGCCACCAGCAGTCCTCTAGCGGGAGCGTCGAATGAGCAGTTCTTC,CATSSPLAGASNEQFF
TRBV5-6,.,TRBJ2-7,.,TGTGCCAGCAGTCTCACAGCCCAGGGAAGGCAGGAGCAGTACTTC,CASSLTAQGRQEQYF
TRBV3-1,few,TRBJ1-1,TRBD1,TGTGCCAGCAGTCAAGCAGGGGGCATGAACACTGAAGCTTTCTTT,CASSQAGGMNTEAFF
TRBV20-1,few,TRBJ2-7,TRBD1,TGCAGTGCTCTGTCGACAGGGGGCTTATACGAGCAGTACTTC,CSALSTGGLYEQYF
TRBV13,many,TRBJ2-3,TRBD2,TGTGCCAGCAGCCAGAGCCCCAGGGAGGGGGATACGCAGTATTTT,CASSQSPREGDTQYF
TRBV20-1,many,TRBJ1-5,.,TGCAGTGCTAGAGATGAGGGAGTTTTGCATCAGCCCCAGCATTTT,CSARDEGVLHQPQHF
TRBV18,many,TRBJ2-7,.,TGTGCCAGCTCACCCGACATCTACGAGCAGTACTTC,CASSPDIYEQYF
TRBV18,few,TRBJ2-7,.,TGTGCCAGCTCACCACCTCTCGGCGACTCCTACGAGCAGTACTTC,CASSPPLGDSYEQYF
TRBV6-1,many,TRBJ2-7,.,TGTGCCAGCAGCCTAAGGGACTCCTCATACGAGCAGTACTTC,CASSLRDSSYEQYF
TRBV2,.,TRBJ2-7,TRBD1,TGTGCCAGCAGGTGGACAGGGGCAACCTACGAGCAGTACTTC,CASRWTGATYEQYF
TRBV5-1,.,TRBJ1-3,TRBD1,TGCGCCAGCAGGACCGGGGACAGCTCTGGAAACACCATATATTTT,CASRTGDSSGNTIYF
TRBV12-3/TRBV12-4,.,TRBJ2-1,TRBD2,TGTGCCAGCGTTCGCGGGAGGCGTAATGAGCAGTTCTTC,CASVRGRRNEQFF
TRBV5-1,many,TRBJ2-3,TRBD2,TGCGCCAGCAGCTTACAATACAGCGGGGTTACGCAGTATTTT,CASSLQYSGVTQYF
TRBV3-1,few,TRBJ2-7,TRBD1,TGTGCCAGCAGCCCTCGGACAGGGGGTAGTGCCAACGAGCAGTACTTC,CASSPRTGGSANEQYF
TRBV7-2,.,TRBJ1-2,.,TGCGCCGGCAGCTTAGCTAATCAGGGGCCCTCTTATGGCTACACCTTC,CAGSLANQGPSYGYTF
TRBV2,many,TRBJ1-5,.,TGTGCCAGCAGCCACCACGCGATCGGGGAGCCCCAGCATTTT,CASSHHAIGEPQHF
TRBV20-1,.,TRBJ1-1,.,TGCAGTGCTAGGTGGGGGACTGAAGCTTTCTTT,CSARWGTEAFF
TRBV19,.,TRBJ2-2,.,TGTGCCAGTAACCGTGACAGCACCGGGGAGCTGTTTTTT,CASNRDSTGELFF
TRBV2,many,TRBJ2-7,.,TGTGCCAGCCGAACAGGGTTGGCCCGTGAGCAGTACTTC,CASRTGLAREQYF
TRBV5-5,.,TRBJ2-1,TRBD1,TGTGCCAGCAGCCTACAGGGGGCTGAGAATGAGCAGTTCTTC,CASSLQGAENEQFF
TRBV12-3/TRBV12-4,few,TRBJ2-3,.,TGTGCCAGCAGCTCGCTGTTGGGCACAGATACGCAGTATTTT,CASSSLLGTDTQYF
TRBV6-1,.,TRBJ1-1,.,TGTGCCAGCATTAGGGTGGGGAACACTGAAGCTTTCTTT,CASIRVGNTEAFF
TRBV18,few,TRBJ2-7,.,TGTGCCAGCTCCCCGGTCAGGTCAAACTCCTACGAGCAGTACTTC,CASSPVRSNSYEQYF
TRBV11-2,few,TRBJ2-3,.,TGTGCCACGGCGATTCAGCTCACAGATACGCAGTATTTT,CATAIQLTDTQYF
TRBV28,many,TRBJ2-1,TRBD2,TGTGCCAGCAGGATCCCCGGGACTACCAATAATGAGCAGTTCTTC,CASRIPGTTNNEQFF
TRBV9,few,TRBJ2-2,TRBD1,TGTGCCAGCAGCGTAGTGGGGACAGTTTCCACCGGGGAGCTGTTTTTT,CASSVVGTVSTGELFF
TRBV6-1,many,TRBJ1-5,TRBD1,TGTGCCAGCAGTGAATGGGGACAGGGGGCGAGTCAGCCCCAGCATTTT,CASSEWGQGASQPQHF
TRBV19,few,TRBJ1-2,.,TGTGCCAGTAGTGCCGGCAGGAACTATGGCTACACCTTC,CASSAGRNYGYTF
TRBV9,few,TRBJ2-1,TRBD2,TGTGCCAGTTCCCCTCTAGCGGACGAGCAGTTCTTC,CASSPLADEQFF
TRBV20-1,many,TRBJ2-7,.,TGCAGTGCTAGGGACAACTACGAGCAGTACTTC,CSARDNYEQYF
TRBV5-1,many,TRBJ2-1,TRBD2,TGCGCCAGCAGCCACACTAGCGGGAGCTCCTACAATGAGCAGTTCTTC,CASSHTSGSSYNEQFF